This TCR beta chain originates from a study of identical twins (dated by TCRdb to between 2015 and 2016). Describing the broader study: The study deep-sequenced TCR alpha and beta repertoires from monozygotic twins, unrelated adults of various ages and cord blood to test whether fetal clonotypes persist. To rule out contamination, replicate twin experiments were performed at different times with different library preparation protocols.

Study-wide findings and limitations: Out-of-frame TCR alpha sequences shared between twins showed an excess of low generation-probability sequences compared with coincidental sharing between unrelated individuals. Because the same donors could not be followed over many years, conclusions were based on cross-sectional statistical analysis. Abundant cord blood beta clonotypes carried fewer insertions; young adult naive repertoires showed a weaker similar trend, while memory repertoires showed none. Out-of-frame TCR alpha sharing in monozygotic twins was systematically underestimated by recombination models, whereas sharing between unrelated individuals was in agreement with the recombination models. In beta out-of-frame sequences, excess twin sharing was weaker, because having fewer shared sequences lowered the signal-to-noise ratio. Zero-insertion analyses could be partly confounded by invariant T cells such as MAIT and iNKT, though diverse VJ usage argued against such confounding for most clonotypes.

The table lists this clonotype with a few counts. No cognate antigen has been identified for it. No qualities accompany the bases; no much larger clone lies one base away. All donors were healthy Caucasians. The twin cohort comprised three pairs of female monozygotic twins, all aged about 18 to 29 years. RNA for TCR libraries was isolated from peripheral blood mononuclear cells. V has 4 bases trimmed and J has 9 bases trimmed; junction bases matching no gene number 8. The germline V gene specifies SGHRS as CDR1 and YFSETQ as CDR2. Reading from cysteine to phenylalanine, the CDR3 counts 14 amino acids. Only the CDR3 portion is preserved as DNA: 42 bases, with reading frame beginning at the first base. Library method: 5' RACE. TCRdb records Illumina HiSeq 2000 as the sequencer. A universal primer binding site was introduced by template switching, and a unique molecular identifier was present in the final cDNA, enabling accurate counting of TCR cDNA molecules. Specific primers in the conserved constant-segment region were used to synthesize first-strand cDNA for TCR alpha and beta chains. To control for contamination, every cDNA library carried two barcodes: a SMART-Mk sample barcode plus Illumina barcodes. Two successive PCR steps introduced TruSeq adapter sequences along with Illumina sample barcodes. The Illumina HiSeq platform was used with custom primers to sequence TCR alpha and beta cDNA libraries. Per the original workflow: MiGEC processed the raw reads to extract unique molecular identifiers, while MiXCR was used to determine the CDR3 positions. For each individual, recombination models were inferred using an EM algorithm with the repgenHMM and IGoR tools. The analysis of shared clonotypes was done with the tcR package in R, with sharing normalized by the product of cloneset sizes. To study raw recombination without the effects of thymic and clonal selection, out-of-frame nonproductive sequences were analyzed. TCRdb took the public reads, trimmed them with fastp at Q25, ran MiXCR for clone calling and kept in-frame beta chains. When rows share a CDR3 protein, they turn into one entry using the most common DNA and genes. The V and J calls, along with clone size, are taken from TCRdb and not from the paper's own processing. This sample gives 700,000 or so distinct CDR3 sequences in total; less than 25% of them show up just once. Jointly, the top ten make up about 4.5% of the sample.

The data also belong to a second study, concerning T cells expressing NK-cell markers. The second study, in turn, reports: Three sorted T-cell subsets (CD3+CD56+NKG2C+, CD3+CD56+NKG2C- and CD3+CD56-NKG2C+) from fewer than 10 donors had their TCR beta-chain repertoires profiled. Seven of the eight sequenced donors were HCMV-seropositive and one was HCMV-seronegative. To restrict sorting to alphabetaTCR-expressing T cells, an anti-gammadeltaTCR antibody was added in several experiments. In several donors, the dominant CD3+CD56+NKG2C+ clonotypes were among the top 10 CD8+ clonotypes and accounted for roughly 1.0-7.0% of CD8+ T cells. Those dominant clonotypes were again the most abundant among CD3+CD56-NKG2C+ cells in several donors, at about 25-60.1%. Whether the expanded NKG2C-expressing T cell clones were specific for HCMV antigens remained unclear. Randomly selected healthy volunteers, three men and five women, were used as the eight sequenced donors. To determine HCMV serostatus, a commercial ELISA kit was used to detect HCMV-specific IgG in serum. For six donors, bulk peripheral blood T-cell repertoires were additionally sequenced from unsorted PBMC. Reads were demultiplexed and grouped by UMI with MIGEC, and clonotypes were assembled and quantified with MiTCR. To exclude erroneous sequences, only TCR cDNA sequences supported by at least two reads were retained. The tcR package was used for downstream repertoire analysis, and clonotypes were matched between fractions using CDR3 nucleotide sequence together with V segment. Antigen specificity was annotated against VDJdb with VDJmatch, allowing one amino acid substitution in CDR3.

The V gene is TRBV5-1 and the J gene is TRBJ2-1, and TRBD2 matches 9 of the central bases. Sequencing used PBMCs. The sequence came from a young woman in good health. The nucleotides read TGCGCCAGCAGCGCCGCTAGCGGGGTGAGTGAGCAGTTCTTC. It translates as CASSAASGVSEQFF.